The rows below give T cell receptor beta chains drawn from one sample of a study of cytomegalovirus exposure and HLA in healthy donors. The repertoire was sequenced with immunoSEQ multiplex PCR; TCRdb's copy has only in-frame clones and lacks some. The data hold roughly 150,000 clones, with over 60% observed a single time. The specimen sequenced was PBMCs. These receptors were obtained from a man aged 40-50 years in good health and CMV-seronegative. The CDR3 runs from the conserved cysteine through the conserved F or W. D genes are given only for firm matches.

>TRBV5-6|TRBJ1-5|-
TGTGCCAGCAGTAGGTTCGAGGACAGAAGATATAGCAATCAGCCCCAGCATTTT
CASSRFEDRRYSNQPQHF
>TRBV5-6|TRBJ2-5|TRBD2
TGTGCCAGCAGTTTGAGGCGGGAGAGGGTCCAAGAGACCCAGTACTTC
CASSLRRERVQETQYF
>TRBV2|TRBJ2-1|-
TGTGCCAGCAGTGAGGCCGTTTACAATGAGCAGTTCTTC
CASSEAVYNEQFF
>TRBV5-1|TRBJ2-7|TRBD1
TGCGCCAGCAGCTTGGGGCAGGGGGCGAGGTACGAGCAGTACTTC
CASSLGQGARYEQYF
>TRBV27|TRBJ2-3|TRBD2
TGTGCCAGCAGTTTTCTAGCGGGACTCACAGATACGCAGTATTTT
CASSFLAGLTDTQYF
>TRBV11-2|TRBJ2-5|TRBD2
TGTGCCAGCAGCTTAGGTTTTCGGCTAGCGGGGCCGGGGTGGGAGACCCAGTACTTC
CASSLGFRLAGPGWETQYF
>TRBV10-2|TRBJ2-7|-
TGCGCCAGCAGTTACTCCTACGAGCAGTACTTC
CASSYSYEQYF
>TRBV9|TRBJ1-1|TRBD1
TGTGCCAGCAGCGGGCGGACAGGGGGCACTGAAGCTTTCTTT
CASSGRTGGTEAFF
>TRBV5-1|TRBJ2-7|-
TGCGCCAGCAGCTTGGATCTCGACAGGCTCTACGAGCAGTACTTC
CASSLDLDRLYEQYF
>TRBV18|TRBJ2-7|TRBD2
TGTGCCAGCTCACCAGCTAGCGGGAGGTCCTACGAGCAGTACTTC
CASSPASGRSYEQYF
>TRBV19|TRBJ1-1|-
TGTGCCAGTAGTGTAGGCGCGCGGGGCCTGGAAGCTTTCTTT
CASSVGARGLEAFF
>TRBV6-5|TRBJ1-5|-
TGTGCCAGCAGTCACCCGGGAGACGCACAGCCCCAGCATTTT
CASSHPGDAQPQHF